A single sample is the source of the 13 T cell receptor beta chains below, sequenced in a study of tumor-infiltrating lymphocytes in primary liver carcinoma. TCR beta cDNA came from around 500 ng total RNA, primed with a constant-region primer. Library construction for TCR beta comprised three nested multiplex PCR rounds performed with slightly modified ARM-PCR. In the first two PCR rounds, TRBV1-TRBV30 forward primers were paired with a C-beta reverse primer, and each round lasted roughly 10 cycles. TCRdb redid the calling of the multiplex PCR reads with MiXCR, one entry per CDR3 protein. The sample has about 21,000 distinct CDR3 sequences; about 65% are singletons. Total RNA and DNA came together from approximately 20-30 mg of bulk tissue without cell sorting. Sequencing was carried out using liver tumor tissue from sampling region 1. Subset given: tumor region T1, superior pole. The receptors were sampled from a man aged 35 to 55 with primary liver carcinoma and hepatitis B virus infection.

The rearrangement uses TRBV5-1 and TRBJ2-3; the D gene is possibly TRBD2 (5 bases). The CDR3 runs 16 residues. Germline CDR1 is SGHRS and CDR2 is YFSETQ. Trimming removed 1 base from V and 0 bases from J, with 12 bases in between. In DNA, the CDR3 is TGCGCCAGCAGCTTGCCAGCGGATTATAGCACAGATACGCAGTATTTT. Amino acids: CASSLPADYSTDTQYF. Full variable domain (remainder filled in from reference TRBV5-1 and TRBJ2-3): KAGVTQTPRYLIKTRGQQVTLSCSPISGHRSVSWYQQTPGQGLQFLFEYFSETQRNKGNFPGRFSGRQFSNSRSEMNVSTLELGDSALYLCASSLPADYSTDTQYFGPGTRLTVL.

The chain recombines TRBV10-1 with TRBJ2-5; TRBD2 agrees at 7 bases. This CDR3 comprises 14 residues. The germline CDR1 and CDR2 sequences are WNHNN and SYGVQD (reference sequence). Trimming took 6 bases from V and 9 from J; bases not matched to a gene: 13. The CDR3 bases are TGCGCCAGCAGCCATACTAGGGCGGGAGTGTCCCAGTACTTC. Protein sequence: CASSHTRAGVSQYF.

A note on this clonotype: No conserved phenylalanine or tryptophan ends this CDR3, so it is likely a read error. This chain joins TRBV11-2 and TRBJ2-5; 7 bases are a match to TRBD1. This CDR3 region has 16 residues. Trimming cost V 5 bases and J 3 bases; bases outside gene matches: 12. Germline assignment: CDR1 SGHAT and CDR2 FQNNGV. The CDR3 is CASSQTPGRGKETQYI. As DNA, the CDR3 is TGTGCCAGCAGCCAAACTCCCGGCAGGGGGAAAGAGACCCAGTACATA.

CDR3 protein: CARTLHLAGGTDTQYF. CDR3 sequence (DNA): TGTGCCAGGACCCTCCACTTAGCTGGAGGCACAGATACGCAGTATTTT. The genes are TRBV7-9 and TRBJ2-3, with D unclear. Germline CDR1 is SEHNR and CDR2 is FQNEAQ (reference sequence). The CDR3 sequence is 16 residues long. Trimming removed 9 bases at V and 1 base at J, with 20 bases between.

The chain employs TRBV12-3 or TRBV12-4 and TRBJ2-2; possible D gene TRBD2, 6 bases. The ends were cut back, 9 bases at V and 10 bases at J, with 18 bases in the middle. This CDR3 comprises 13 residues. CDR3 in DNA: TGTGCCAGTGTCCGACTAGTGGTCGAGGAGCTGTTTTTT. Translation gives CASVRLVVEELFF.

This clonotype was recorded at least ten times. This may arise from a read error, as a much more abundant clone is one base away. The rearrangement links TRBV7-9 to TRBJ2-1; D may correspond to TRBD1 or TRBD2 (5 bases each). Germline loops: CDR1 SEHNR, CDR2 FQNEAQ (reference sequence). V was shortened by 8 bases and J by 6 bases, with 14 bases between the two germline ends. The CDR3 spans 13 residues. The CDR3 loop is CASGRDASNEQFF. In nucleotides, the CDR3 is TGTGCCAGCGGACGGGACGCCAGCAATGAGCAGTTCTTC.

A word on this clonotype: Germline is not matched at one junction end, which may reflect a read error. The chain uses TRBV12-3 or TRBV12-4 and TRBJ2-6; a weak D match, TRBD1 (5 bases). This CDR3 comprises 15 residues. In nucleotides, the CDR3 is TGTGCCAGCACTTTTTGGCCCTCTGGGGCCAACGTCCTGGTTTTC. Its translation: CASTFWPSGANVLVF.

Notes on this clonotype: The junction shows a germline mismatch at one end, possibly a read error. The chain couples TRBV28 to TRBJ2-3; a weak D match, TRBD1 (5 bases). Germline CDR1 is MDHEN and CDR2 is SYDVKM. CDR3 length: 11 residues. The DNA of the CDR3 is TGTGCAAGCAGTGCGACAGATACGCATTATTTT. Its protein is CASSATDTHYF. Filled out from reference TRBV28 and TRBJ2-3, the complete variable domain reads DVKVTQSSRYLVKRTGEKVFLECVQDMDHENMFWYRQDPGLGLRLIYFSYDVKMKEKGDIPEGYSVSREKKERFSLILESASTNQTSMYLCASSATDTHYFGPGTRLTVL.

The V gene is TRBV5-1, the J gene TRBJ2-7; D may match TRBD1 or TRBD2 (5 bases each). Trimming shortened V by 5 bases and J by 1 base, and 19 bases separated the two germline ends. Per the germline V gene, CDR1 is SGHRS and CDR2 is YFSETQ. This CDR3 has 16 residues. The CDR3 DNA reads as TGCGCCAGCAGTCGTGAAGAGGGGCTTAGATCCTACGAGCAGTACTTC. It codes for CASSREEGLRSYEQYF.

On this clonotype: Without the conserved terminal phenylalanine or tryptophan, this CDR3 likely stems from a read error. The chain has TRBV11-2 and TRBJ2-3; D may be TRBD1 (7 bases). Germline CDR1 and CDR2: SGHAT and FQNNGV. This CDR3 spans 15 amino acids. V was clipped by 1 base and J by 3 bases, with 11 bases between them. The CDR3 bases are TGTGCCAGCAGCTTAGTACAGGGGAGGACAGATACGCAGTATTTG. Its protein is CASSLVQGRTDTQYL.

For this clonotype: A read error is possible here, since a much larger clone lies one base away. The chain is built from TRBV11-2 and TRBJ2-3; 9 nucleotides agree with TRBD1. Germline V gives CDR1 SGHAT, CDR2 FQNNGV. This CDR3 has 14 residues. CDR3 in amino acids: CAGSKGQGTDTQYF. Written as DNA, the CDR3 is TGTGCCGGCAGCAAAGGACAGGGGACAGATACGCAGTATTTT.

The chain joins TRBV5-1 to TRBJ2-7; D perhaps matches TRBD1 (7 bases). In germline, CDR1 is SGHRS, CDR2 YFSETQ. The CDR3 extends over 18 amino acids. Trimming left V 0 bases short and J 4 bases short, with 23 bases between. DNA of the CDR3: TGCGCCAGCAGCTTGGTTCGCGGTGGCGCGGGACAGTCATACGAGCAGTACTTC. Residues: CASSLVRGGAGQSYEQYF.

As regards this clonotype: At one of its ends the junction is not consistent with the germline gene, which may arise from a read error. The genes are TRBV6-6 and TRBJ2-2; 13 bases line up with TRBD2. The CDR3 loop spans 20 amino acids. Germline V gene lookup returns CDR1 MNHNY and CDR2 SVGAGI (reference sequence). The CDR3 reads CASSPLVGLAGSTNTGELFF. CDR3 bases: TGTGCCAGCAGCCCGCTCGTGGGACTAGCGGGGTCAACGAACACCGGGGAGCTGTTCTTT.